The 14 T cell receptor beta chains reported below all come from one sample, sequenced in a study of T-cell reconstitution after alpha-beta-depleted transplantation in children (dated by TCRdb to the mid-2010s). The library was produced with PCR. TCRdb shows the sequencer as Illumina HiSeq 2500. To normalize quantification of the TCRbeta repertoire, the TCR libraries were built with molecular barcoding that relied on unique molecular identifiers. TCRdb cleaned the public reads at Q25 with fastp, built clones with MiXCR and kept in-frame beta chains. Entries that share a CDR3 protein sequence are merged under the most common genes and DNA. The sample has a few hundred thousand distinct CDR3 sequences on record, over 25% of them singletons. About 35% of the sample belongs to the ten largest clones. Per the publication, the treatment or condition label means: allogeneic hematopoietic cell transplantation with graft depleted of TCRalphabeta T cells and CD19 B cells.

The sample was PBMCs, taken before TCRalphabeta/CD19-depleted stem cell transplant. All receptors come from a boy under three years old with Wiskott-Aldrich syndrome, due to receive a stem cell transplant.

This clonotype was seen more than once but under ten times. This chain uses TRBV7-8 with TRBJ2-1, with TRBD1 identical over 10 bases. V dropped 1 base and J dropped 5; count of bases not matched to a gene: 14. The CDR3 has 19 residues. The germline V gene has CDR1 SGHVS and CDR2 FQNEAQ. CDR3 region: CASSLVGDRGDGLDNEQFF. In DNA form, the CDR3 reads TGTGCCAGCAGCTTAGTTGGGGACAGGGGAGATGGACTAGACAATGAGCAGTTCTTC.

V usage is TRBV7-9 and J usage is TRBJ1-6; 9 nucleotides match TRBD1. The germline V gene has CDR1 SEHNR and CDR2 FQNEAQ (reference sequence). The junction had 6 bases not matched to a gene; V was cut back by 5 bases and J by 7 bases. This CDR3 region has 15 residues. The chain's CDR3 is CASSRRDRVNSPLHF. The CDR3 coding sequence is TGTGCCAGCAGCCGCCGGGACAGGGTGAATTCACCCCTCCACTTT.

This clonotype has only a few counts. CDR3 loop: CSTPVGEREETQYF. The CDR3 DNA reads as TGCAGTACGCCGGTCGGGGAGCGCGAAGAGACCCAGTACTTC. The chain is built from TRBV20-1 and TRBJ2-5; D is possibly TRBD2 (5 bases). The CDR3 runs 14 residues. Trimming left V 8 bases short and J 3 bases short, with 19 bases between. The germline CDR1 and CDR2 sequences are DFQATT and SNEGSKA (reference sequence).

The chain recombines TRBV12-3 or TRBV12-4 with TRBJ1-5; D may be TRBD1 (6 bases). This CDR3 is built from 14 residues. Trimming pared 6 bases from V and 4 bases from J, leaving 13 bases between. CDR3 sequence reads: CASRIGTGNQPQHF. The CDR3 DNA follows: TGTGCCAGCAGGATAGGTACAGGGAATCAGCCCCAGCATTTT.

V is TRBV24-1 and J is TRBJ2-7, with TRBD2 as a possible D gene (6 bases). The CDR3 has 16 amino acids. Trimming removed 3 bases from V and 5 bases from J, with 19 bases in between. The germline CDR1 and CDR2 sequences are KGHDR and SFDVKD. The CDR3 sequence is CATSDRNGGPRDEQYF. The CDR3 DNA is TGTGCCACCAGTGATAGAAATGGAGGGCCCAGGGACGAGCAGTACTTC.

This clonotype was counted a few times. The chain uses TRBV15 and TRBJ2-3; 10 positions agree with TRBD2. The CDR3 is 20 residues long. Germline V gene data show CDR1 as LNHNV and CDR2 as YYDKDF (reference sequence). The junction had 18 bases not matched to a gene; V was cut back by 3 bases and J by 3 bases. The CDR3 loop reads CATSREPEREGQVFTDTQYF. The CDR3 nucleotides read TGTGCCACCAGCAGGGAACCAGAGCGGGAGGGCCAGGTGTTTACAGATACGCAGTATTTT.

A few counts support this clonotype. The chain carries TRBV5-1 and TRBJ2-2; tentatively, D is TRBD2 (6 bases). This CDR3 has 14 amino acids. With 4 bases removed from V and 7 bases from J, the gap between germline ends came to 14 bases. The germline gives CDR1 SGHRS, CDR2 YFSETQ. The CDR3: CASSNTPGVGELFF. The DNA for the CDR3 is TGCGCCAGCAGCAACACCCCGGGAGTCGGGGAGCTGTTTTTT.

This chain links TRBV5-5 with TRBJ2-7; 10 bases map to TRBD2. The V segment lost 0 bases and the J segment 2 bases; nucleotides outside the gene matches: 8. Germline V CDR1 and CDR2: SGHKS, YYEKEE (reference sequence). This CDR3 has 17 amino acids. This CDR3 reads CASSLAASGSSAYEQYF. CDR3 DNA sequence: TGTGCCAGCAGCTTGGCCGCTAGCGGGAGTTCCGCCTACGAGCAGTACTTC.

This clonotype was found a few times. The chain couples TRBV18 to TRBJ1-5; D uncertain. Germline V lookup: CDR1 KGHSH, CDR2 LQKENI. The CDR3 has 15 residues. Trimming left V 3 bases short and J 1 base short, with 10 bases between. The CDR3 coding sequence is TGTGCCAGCTCACCCCTGGCGGGGAGCAATCAGCCCCAGCATTTT. This sequence encodes CASSPLAGSNQPQHF.

The J gene is TRBJ2-7, the V gene TRBV18, with D perhaps TRBD1 (6 bases). With 5 bases removed from V and 3 bases from J, the gap between germline ends came to 14 bases. Germline assignment: CDR1 KGHSH and CDR2 LQKENI. The CDR3 runs to 14 residues. Here the CDR3 DNA reads TGTGCCAGCTCAACAGGGCGAATGGTCTACGAGCAGTACTTC. It codes for CASSTGRMVYEQYF.

In DNA form, the CDR3 reads TGCAGCACCTCAGGGGCTGGGACAGATACGCAGTATTTT. Translated: CSTSGAGTDTQYF. V and J are TRBV20-1 and TRBJ2-3, with D perhaps TRBD1 (6 bases). Germline-derived CDR1 and CDR2 are DFQATT and SNEGSKA (reference sequence). The length of the CDR3 is 13 residues.

CDR3 protein: CASSWTGPQNIQYF. As DNA, the CDR3 is TGTGCCAGCAGTTGGACAGGGCCGCAAAACATTCAGTACTTC. The chain links TRBV27 to TRBJ2-4; 8 nucleotides match TRBD1. V was pared by 4 bases and J by 5 bases, with 4 bases of the junction left unmatched. Germline V gene lookup returns CDR1 MNHEY and CDR2 SMNVEV (reference sequence). The CDR3 length is 14 residues.

The sample holds a few counts of this clonotype. This chain connects TRBV9 to TRBJ2-2; D perhaps matches TRBD1 (5 bases). The V end lost 0 bases, the J end lost 6 bases, and 6 bases lay between the germline ends. The CDR3 consists of 13 residues. Germline V gives CDR1 SGDLS, CDR2 YYNGEE. The CDR3 nucleotides are TGTGCCAGCAGCGTAGTCAGGGCCGGGGAGCTGTTTTTT. Its protein product is CASSVVRAGELFF.

This clonotype was seen more than once but under ten times. The chain employs TRBV9 and TRBJ2-7, with D possibly matching TRBD1 (6 bases). The V gene lost 3 bases and the J gene lost 3 bases, with 13 bases spanning the gap. Germline V gene lookup returns CDR1 SGDLS and CDR2 YYNGEE. This CDR3 region has 14 residues. The CDR3 is CASSEGGQFYEQYF. In DNA form, the CDR3 reads TGTGCCAGCAGCGAAGGAGGACAGTTCTACGAGCAGTACTTC.